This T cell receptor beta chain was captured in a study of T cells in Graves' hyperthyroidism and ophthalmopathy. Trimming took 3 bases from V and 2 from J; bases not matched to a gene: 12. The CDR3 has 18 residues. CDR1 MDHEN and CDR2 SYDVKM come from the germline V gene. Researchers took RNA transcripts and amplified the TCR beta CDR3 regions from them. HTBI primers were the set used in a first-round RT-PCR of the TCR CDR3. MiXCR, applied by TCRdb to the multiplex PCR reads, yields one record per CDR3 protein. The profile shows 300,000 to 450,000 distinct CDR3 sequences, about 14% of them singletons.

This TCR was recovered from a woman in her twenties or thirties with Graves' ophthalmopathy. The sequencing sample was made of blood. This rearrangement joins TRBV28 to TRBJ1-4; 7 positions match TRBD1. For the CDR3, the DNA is TGTGCCAGCAGTTTCGGGGGGGAGGGGGCGGGTACTAATGAAAAACTGTTTTTT. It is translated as CASSFGGEGAGTNEKLFF.